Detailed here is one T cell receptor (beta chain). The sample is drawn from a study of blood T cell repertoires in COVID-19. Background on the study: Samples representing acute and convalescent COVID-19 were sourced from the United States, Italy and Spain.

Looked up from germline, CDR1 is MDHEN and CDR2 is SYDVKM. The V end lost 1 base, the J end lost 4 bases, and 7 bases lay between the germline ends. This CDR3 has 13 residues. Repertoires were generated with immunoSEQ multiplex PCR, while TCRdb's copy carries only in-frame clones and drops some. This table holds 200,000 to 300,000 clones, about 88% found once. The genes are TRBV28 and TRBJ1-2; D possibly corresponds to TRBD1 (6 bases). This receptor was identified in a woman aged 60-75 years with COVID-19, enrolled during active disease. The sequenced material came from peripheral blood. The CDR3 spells CASSLSDSYGYTF. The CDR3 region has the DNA TGTGCCAGCAGTTTATCGGACAGCTATGGCTACACCTTC.